Reported below is one T cell receptor (beta chain). The antigen is undetermined. Regarding treatment: approximately 9-day PBMC culture with coronavirus spike peptide pools or control peptides (ViraFEST assay). During the years 2011-2018, before the COVID-19 pandemic, the unexposed donor's CD4+ T cells were collected. The authors swapped half the medium for fresh IL-2 medium on days 3 and 7. This CDR3 has 14 amino acids. V was clipped by 0 bases and J by 7 bases, with 11 bases between them. CDR1 and CDR2 from the germline V gene are SGHNT and YYREEE (reference sequence). These data are taken from a study of vaccination and CD4 T cells after COVID-19. Study context: There were six male and four female convalescents, and two of them were Hispanic. The authors exposed cells to overlapping spike peptides derived from SARS-CoV-2, HCoV-NL63, HCoV-OC43 and HCoV-229E.

Points from the study as a whole: Spike mono-reactive clones accounted for 304 of the 307 vaccine-specific clones found in convalescent patients.

An Oncomine TCR Beta short-read assay was used to sequence the DNA from cultured CD4+ T cells. TCRdb re-analysed the PCR reads in MiXCR, keeping a single row per CDR3 protein. The sample has 7,000 or so distinct CDR3 sequences, roughly 30% seen once. The V call is TRBV5-4, the J call TRBJ2-1; a possible D gene is TRBD1 (6 bases). The specimen sequenced was CD4+ T cells from blood, cultured in vitro. The receptor was derived from a human donor in good health. CDR3 region: CASSLGGLINEQFF. CDR3 sequence (DNA): TGTGCCAGCAGCTTGGGGGGGCTTATAAATGAGCAGTTCTTC. The full variable domain, completed using reference TRBV5-4 and TRBJ2-1, is ETGVTQSPTHLIKTRGQQVTLRCSSQSGHNTVSWYQQALGQGPQFIFQYYREEENGRGNFPPRFSGLQFPNYSSELNVNALELDDSALYLCASSLGGLINEQFFGPGTRLTVL.